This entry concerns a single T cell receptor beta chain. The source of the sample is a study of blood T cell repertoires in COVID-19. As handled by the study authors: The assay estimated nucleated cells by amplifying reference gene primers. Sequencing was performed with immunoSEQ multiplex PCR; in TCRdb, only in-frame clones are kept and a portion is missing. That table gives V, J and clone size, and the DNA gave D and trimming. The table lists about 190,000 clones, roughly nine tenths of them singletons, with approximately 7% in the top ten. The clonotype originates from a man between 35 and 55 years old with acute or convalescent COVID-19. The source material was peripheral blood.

This CDR3 reads CASSLGTGAEKLFF. The CDR3 coding sequence is TGTGCCAGCAGTTTAGGGACAGGGGCTGAAAAACTGTTTTTT. This chain uses TRBV28 with TRBJ1-4; the match to TRBD1 covers 10 bases. Germline V CDR1 and CDR2: MDHEN, SYDVKM. The CDR3 totals 14 residues. V shed 2 bases and J 7 bases; nucleotides not matched to a gene: 1.